This entry lists 27 T cell receptor beta chains sequenced from one sample in a study of blood T cells in healthy people across ages. Primers used in a second PCR of about 6 to 11 cycles were a sample-barcoded 5' primer and a J-beta primer mix. TCRdb fed the 5' RACE reads into MiXCR, producing one record per CDR3 protein. The repertoire holds around 970,000 distinct CDR3 sequences, with about 53% as singletons. Sequenced material: blood. The source is a woman aged 55-69 years in good health.

This clonotype was seen many times. The chain combines TRBV5-1 with TRBJ2-7, with D possibly TRBD2 on 6 matching bases. Per the germline V gene, CDR1 is SGHRS and CDR2 is YFSETQ. This CDR3 has 17 amino acids. With 1 base removed from V and 6 bases from J, the gap between germline ends came to 23 bases. The chain's CDR3 is CASSLSYAGTRLSEQYF. The DNA of the CDR3 is TGCGCCAGCAGCTTGTCATACGCGGGGACCCGACTTTCCGAGCAGTACTTC.

The chain employs TRBV5-1 and TRBJ2-5; 7 nucleotides match TRBD1. V was clipped by 0 bases and J by 4 bases; unmatched bases: 6. CDR3 length equals 15 residues. Germline loops: CDR1 SGHRS, CDR2 YFSETQ. The CDR3 sequence is CASSLGQGPRETQYF. CDR3 nucleotides: TGCGCCAGCAGCTTGGGACAGGGACCCAGAGAGACCCAGTACTTC.

This rearrangement joins TRBV6-5 to TRBJ2-3; 7 positions match TRBD1. The germline V gene encodes CDR1 MNHEY and CDR2 SVGAGI. The V and J ends lost 6 bases and 3 bases, in that order; junction bases with no gene match: 6. The CDR3 extends over 14 amino acids. CDR3 sequence: CASRRQGKTDTQYF. CDR3 in DNA: TGTGCCAGCAGGAGACAGGGAAAAACAGATACGCAGTATTTT.

J is TRBJ2-7 and V is TRBV28, with TRBD2 matching over 10 bases. Germline trimming cut 6 bases from V and 3 bases from J; bases unmatched to any gene: 8. The CDR3 totals 15 residues. Germline V gene lookup returns CDR1 MDHEN and CDR2 SYDVKM. The CDR3 sequence: CASRPASGSRYEQYF. CDR3 nucleotide sequence: TGTGCCAGCAGACCGGCTAGCGGGAGTCGCTACGAGCAGTACTTC.

This clonotype was counted only a few times. This chain uses TRBV6-6 with TRBJ2-6; D uncertain. This CDR3 has 15 residues. V lost 7 bases and J 0 bases, leaving 10 bases between the germline ends. In germline, CDR1 is MNHNY, CDR2 SVGAGI (reference sequence). CDR3 nucleotide sequence: TGTGCCAGCACCCCCCGGCTCTCTGGGGCCAACGTCCTGACTTTC. As protein: CASTPRLSGANVLTF.

The chain combines TRBV29-1 with TRBJ2-1, with 14 bases fitting TRBD2. Germline trimming cut 4 bases from V and 9 bases from J; bases unmatched to any gene: 8. The CDR3 runs to 15 residues. Germline CDR1 and CDR2: SQVTM and ANQGSEA. The CDR3 is CSVGWTSGGFIEQFF. Here the CDR3 DNA reads TGCAGCGTTGGGTGGACTAGCGGGGGGTTTATTGAGCAGTTCTTC.

The gene calls are TRBV7-2 and TRBJ2-1, with 11 bases matching TRBD1. The CDR3 covers 16 residues. The J segment lost 8 bases and the V segment lost 2 bases, leaving 8 bases of the junction unmatched. Looked up from germline, CDR1 is SGHTA and CDR2 is FQGNSA. CDR3 in amino acids: CASSLSRDRGLDEQFF. For the CDR3, the DNA is TGTGCCAGCAGCTTAAGCCGGGACAGGGGGTTGGATGAGCAGTTCTTC.

The chain employs TRBV20-1 and TRBJ2-5; TRBD1 agrees at 7 bases. The CDR3 extends over 14 amino acids. Germline V gene sequence: CDR1 DFQATT, CDR2 SNEGSKA (reference sequence). V gave up 5 bases and J gave up 5 bases; unmatched junction bases: 11. Written as DNA, the CDR3 is TGCAGTGCTCCCGATACAGGGGTTCACGAGACCCAGTACTTC. This translates into CSAPDTGVHETQYF.

There are a few counts of this clonotype. The chain couples TRBV6-6 to TRBJ2-4; D gene unclear. This CDR3 comprises 13 residues. V lost 5 bases and J lost 0, with 5 bases in between. The V gene's germline CDR1 is MNHNY and CDR2 SVGAGI (reference sequence). CDR3: CASSGLAKNIQYF. The CDR3, as DNA: TGTGCCAGCAGTGGGTTAGCCAAAAACATTCAGTACTTC.

This clonotype was counted between two and nine times. The rearrangement links TRBV12-3 or TRBV12-4 to TRBJ1-3; D unclear. The CDR3 consists of 15 residues. Deletions cut 7 bases from V and 4 bases from J, with 17 bases between. DNA for the CDR3: TGTGCCAGCACTACCTCGGTCATCGGGGGAAACACCATATATTTT. Translating it yields CASTTSVIGGNTIYF.

The genes are TRBV20-1 and TRBJ2-1, with 7 bases aligning to TRBD2. The CDR3 contains 15 residues. Germline V gives CDR1 DFQATT, CDR2 SNEGSKA (reference sequence). Trimming took 5 bases from V and 4 from J; bases not matched to a gene: 11. CDR3 in amino acids: CSAGTTSAKYNEQFF. Written as DNA, the CDR3 is TGCAGTGCTGGAACTACTAGCGCCAAATACAATGAGCAGTTCTTC.

As regards this clonotype: The junction does not match germline at one end; this may be a read error. V gene TRBV6-2 or TRBV6-3 combines with J gene TRBJ1-2; D gene uncertain. Per germline, CDR1 MNHEY and CDR2 SVGEGT. This CDR3 contains 13 residues. The CDR3 coding sequence is TGTGCCAGCAGTTACGGCGGTAACTATGGCTACAACTTC. Translation gives CASSYGGNYGYNF.

This clonotype occurred a few times. J is TRBJ2-7 and V is TRBV20-1; D assignment may be TRBD1 or TRBD2 (5 bases each). This CDR3 comprises 12 residues. The germline CDR1 and CDR2 sequences are DFQATT and SNEGSKA (reference sequence). CDR3 DNA: TGCAGGACCGGGACGGACTTCTACGAGCAGTACTTC. Translation: CRTGTDFYEQYF.

This chain links TRBV11-1 with TRBJ2-4; D is unclear. CDR1 is SGHAT, CDR2 FQDESV, per germline (reference sequence). The CDR3 contains 11 residues. Trimming took off 7 bases at V and 9 bases at J, with 10 bases between the two ends. The CDR3 region is CASTGSVIQYF. CDR3 nucleotide sequence: TGTGCCAGCACAGGAAGCGTCATTCAGTACTTC.

About this clonotype: The junction shows a germline mismatch at one end, possibly a read error. The V and J genes are TRBV7-2 and TRBJ2-1; 7 positions match TRBD2. Germline V gene data show CDR1 as SGHTA and CDR2 as FQGNSA. The CDR3 consists of 13 residues. In DNA form, the CDR3 reads TGTGCCAGCAGCTTAGAGGTCCGGGGGGAGCAGAACTTC. The encoded protein is CASSLEVRGEQNF.

This clonotype was detected a few times. The chain is built from TRBV10-3 and TRBJ1-6; D is perhaps TRBD1 (6 bases). CDR1 ENHRY and CDR2 SYGVKD come from the germline V gene. V dropped 5 bases and J dropped 7 bases, with 12 bases sitting between them. The CDR3 has 14 amino acids. The CDR3 DNA reads as TGTGCCATCAGTAGACAGGCTTTGAATTCACCCCTCCACTTT. Translation: CAISRQALNSPLHF.

The gene calls are TRBV20-1 and TRBJ2-4; 14 nucleotides agree with TRBD2. CDR1 is DFQATT and CDR2 is SNEGSKA in the germline V gene (reference sequence). The CDR3 is made up of 21 amino acids. With V trimmed by 0 bases and J by 1 base, 14 bases remained unmatched. CDR3 nucleotides: TGCAGTGCTAGAGACCGGCGACTAGCGGGAGGGAGTGAGTTGGCCAAAAACATTCAGTACTTC. It encodes CSARDRRLAGGSELAKNIQYF.

This chain links TRBV4-1 with TRBJ1-1; TRBD1 matches at 10 bases. The trim removed 0 bases at V and 5 bases at J, leaving 6 bases unmatched. The germline gives CDR1 MGHRA, CDR2 YSYEKL. CDR3 size: 16 residues. The CDR3 reads CASSQDPGQGWTEAFF. The CDR3 nucleotides are TGCGCCAGCAGCCAAGATCCGGGACAGGGGTGGACTGAAGCTTTCTTT.

As to this clonotype: A junction end diverges from the germline sequence, so it may reflect a read error. The chain recombines TRBV20-1 with TRBJ2-5, with D perhaps matching TRBD2 (5 bases). The CDR3 has 13 residues. Germline V gene data show CDR1 as DFQATT and CDR2 as SNEGSKA (reference sequence). CDR3: CSVRVSGRETLYF. The CDR3, as DNA: TGCAGTGTGAGGGTGTCAGGACGAGAGACCCTGTACTTC.

Turning to this clonotype: The junction departs from the called germline gene at one end, perhaps through a read error. The chain is built from TRBV20-1 and TRBJ1-2, with D perhaps matching TRBD1 (5 bases). Germline assignment: CDR1 DFQATT and CDR2 SNEGSKA (reference sequence). The CDR3 length is 15 residues. Here the CDR3 reads CSAKGQEAKDYGCTF. As DNA, the CDR3 is TGCAGTGCTAAAGGACAAGAAGCCAAAGACTATGGCTGCACCTTC.

The rearrangement joins TRBV28 to TRBJ2-4; D is possibly TRBD2 (6 bases). Trimming shortened V by 7 bases and J by 13 bases, and 14 bases separated the two germline ends. CDR3 size: 11 residues. Germline V lookup: CDR1 MDHEN, CDR2 SYDVKM. The CDR3 spells CASNRREQQYF. The CDR3 DNA sequence: TGTGCCAGCAACCGCCGGGAGCAACAGTACTTC.

This clonotype was found many times. The CDR3 nucleotides read TGTGCCAGCAGTTCTAGCGGGGCCCACTACAATGAGCAGTTCTTC. The encoded protein is CASSSSGAHYNEQFF. The chain combines TRBV12-3 or TRBV12-4 with TRBJ2-1; TRBD2 agrees at 9 bases. The ends lost 4 bases at V and 3 bases at J; junction bases unmatched: 4. CDR3 length: 15 residues.

This clonotype was found a few times. V gene TRBV27 combines with J gene TRBJ2-7; D is possibly TRBD2 (5 bases). CDR1 and CDR2 (germline): MNHEY, SMNVEV (reference sequence). This CDR3 has 14 amino acids. Trimming removed 5 bases from V and 3 bases from J, with 14 bases in between. The chain's CDR3 is CASSPRGVGYEQYF. The CDR3 nucleotides are TGTGCCAGCAGTCCCCGGGGAGTGGGCTACGAGCAGTACTTC.

This clonotype was detected a few times. The gene calls are TRBV7-9 and TRBJ2-7; D is perhaps TRBD1 (5 bases). With 1 base removed from V and 5 bases from J, the gap between germline ends came to 9 bases. Germline V gene lookup returns CDR1 SEHNR and CDR2 FQNEAQ (reference sequence). The CDR3 is 13 amino acids. CDR3: CASSLVSRDEQYF. Written as DNA, the CDR3 is TGTGCCAGCAGCTTAGTTTCCAGGGACGAGCAGTACTTC.

V usage is TRBV5-1 and J usage is TRBJ2-7; perhaps TRBD1 as D (6 bases). V was shortened by 4 bases and J by 5 bases, with 13 bases between the two germline ends. The germline CDR1 and CDR2 sequences are SGHRS and YFSETQ. This CDR3 is 13 amino acids long. CDR3 residues: CASSPEWDNEQYF. The CDR3 bases are TGCGCCAGCAGCCCCGAATGGGACAACGAGCAGTACTTC.

This chain joins TRBV7-2 and TRBJ2-1, with D possibly matching TRBD2 (7 bases). The CDR3 consists of 16 residues. Germline CDR1 reads SGHTA; CDR2 reads FQGNSA. V was clipped by 2 bases and J by 5 bases, with 16 bases between them. CDR3 nucleotides: TGTGCCAGCAGCTTAAAGGGGGGGGGCGGAAACAATGAGCAGTTCTTC. It codes for CASSLKGGGGNNEQFF.

The chain employs TRBV28 and TRBJ1-2, with D unclear. The ends were cut back, 5 bases at V and 4 bases at J, with 14 bases in the middle. CDR1 MDHEN and CDR2 SYDVKM come from the germline V gene. The CDR3 is 14 amino acids. CDR3 bases: TGTGCCAGCAGTCCCAGCAGTCCCCTCTATGGCTACACCTTC. It codes for CASSPSSPLYGYTF.